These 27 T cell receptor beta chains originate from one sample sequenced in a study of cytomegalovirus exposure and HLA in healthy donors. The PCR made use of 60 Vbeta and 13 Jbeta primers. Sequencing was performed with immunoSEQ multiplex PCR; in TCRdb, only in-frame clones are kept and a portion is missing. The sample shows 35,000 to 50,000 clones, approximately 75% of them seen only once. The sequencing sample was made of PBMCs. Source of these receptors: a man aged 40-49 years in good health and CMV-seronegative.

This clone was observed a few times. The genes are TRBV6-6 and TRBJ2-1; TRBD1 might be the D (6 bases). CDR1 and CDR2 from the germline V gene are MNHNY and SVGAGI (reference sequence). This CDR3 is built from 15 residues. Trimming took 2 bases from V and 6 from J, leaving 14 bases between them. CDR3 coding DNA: TGTGCCAGCAGTTACGGGGGACACCCGGGCAATGAGCAGTTCTTC. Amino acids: CASSYGGHPGNEQFF.

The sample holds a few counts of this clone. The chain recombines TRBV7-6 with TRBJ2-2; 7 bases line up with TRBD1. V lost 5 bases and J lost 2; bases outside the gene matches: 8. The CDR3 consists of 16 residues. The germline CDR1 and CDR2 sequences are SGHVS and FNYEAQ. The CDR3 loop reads CASSPRQGPNTGELFF. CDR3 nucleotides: TGTGCCAGCAGCCCCAGACAGGGACCAAACACCGGGGAGCTGTTTTTT.

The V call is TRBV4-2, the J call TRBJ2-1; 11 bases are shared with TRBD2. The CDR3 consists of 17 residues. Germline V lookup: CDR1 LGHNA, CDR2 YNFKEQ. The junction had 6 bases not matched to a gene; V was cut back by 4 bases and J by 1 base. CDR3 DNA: TGTGCCAGCAGCCTTAGCGGGGGGGCCAGATCCTACAATGAGCAGTTCTTC. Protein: CASSLSGGARSYNEQFF.

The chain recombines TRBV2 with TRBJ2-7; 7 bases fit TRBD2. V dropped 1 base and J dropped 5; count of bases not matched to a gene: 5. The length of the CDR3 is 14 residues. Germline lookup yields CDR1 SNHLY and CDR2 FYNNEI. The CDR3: CASSEDAGVHEQYF. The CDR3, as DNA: TGTGCCAGCAGTGAAGACGCGGGGGTCCACGAGCAGTACTTC.

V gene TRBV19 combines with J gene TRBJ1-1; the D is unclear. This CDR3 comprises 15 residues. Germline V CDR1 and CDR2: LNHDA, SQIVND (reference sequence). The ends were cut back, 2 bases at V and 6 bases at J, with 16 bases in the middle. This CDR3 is CASSILGQTAAEAFF. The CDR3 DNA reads TGTGCCAGTAGTATACTGGGCCAGACGGCCGCTGAAGCTTTCTTT.

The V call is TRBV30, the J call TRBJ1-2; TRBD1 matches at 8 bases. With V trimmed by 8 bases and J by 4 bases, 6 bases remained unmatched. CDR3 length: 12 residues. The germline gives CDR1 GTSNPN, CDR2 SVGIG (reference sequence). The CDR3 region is CARDRFLYGYTF. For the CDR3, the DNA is TGTGCCAGGGACAGGTTCCTCTATGGCTACACCTTC.

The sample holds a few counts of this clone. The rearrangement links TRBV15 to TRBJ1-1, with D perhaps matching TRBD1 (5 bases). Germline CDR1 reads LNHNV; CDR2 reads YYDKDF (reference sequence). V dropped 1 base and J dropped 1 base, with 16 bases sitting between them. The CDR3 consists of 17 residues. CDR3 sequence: CATSRVATGLPNTEAFF. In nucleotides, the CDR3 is TGTGCCACCAGCAGAGTAGCCACAGGACTACCGAACACTGAAGCTTTCTTT.

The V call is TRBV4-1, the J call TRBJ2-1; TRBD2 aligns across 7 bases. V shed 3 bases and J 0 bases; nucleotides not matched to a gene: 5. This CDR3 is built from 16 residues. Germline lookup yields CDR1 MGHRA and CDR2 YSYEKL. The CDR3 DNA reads TGCGCCAGCAGCCAGGCACCGGGGGGCTCCTACAATGAGCAGTTCTTC. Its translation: CASSQAPGGSYNEQFF.

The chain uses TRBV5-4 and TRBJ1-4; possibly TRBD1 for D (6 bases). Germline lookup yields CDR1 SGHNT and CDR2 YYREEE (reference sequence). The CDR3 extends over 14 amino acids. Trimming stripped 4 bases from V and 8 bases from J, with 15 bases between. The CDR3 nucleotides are TGTGCCAGCAGCCCGGAGGGGGGGAGAGAAAAACTGTTTTTT. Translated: CASSPEGGREKLFF.

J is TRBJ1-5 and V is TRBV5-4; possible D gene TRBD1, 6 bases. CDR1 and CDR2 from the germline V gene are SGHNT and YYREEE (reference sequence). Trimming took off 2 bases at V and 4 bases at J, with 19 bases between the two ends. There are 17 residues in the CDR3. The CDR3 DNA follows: TGTGCCAGCAGCTTCAGGGGTGTCTCCTTAACGAATCAGCCCCAGCATTTT. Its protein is CASSFRGVSLTNQPQHF.

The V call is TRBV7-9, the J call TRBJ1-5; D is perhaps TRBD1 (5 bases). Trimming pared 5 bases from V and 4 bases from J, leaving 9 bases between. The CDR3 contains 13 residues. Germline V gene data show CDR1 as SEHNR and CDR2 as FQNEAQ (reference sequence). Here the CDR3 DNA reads TGTGCCAGCAGCCCTACAGGAAATCAGCCCCAGCATTTT. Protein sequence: CASSPTGNQPQHF.

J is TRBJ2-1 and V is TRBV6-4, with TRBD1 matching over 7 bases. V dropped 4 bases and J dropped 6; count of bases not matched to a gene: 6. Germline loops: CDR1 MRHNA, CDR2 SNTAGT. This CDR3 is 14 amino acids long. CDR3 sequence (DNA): TGTGCCAGCAGTGTAGGGACAGAGGGCAATGAGCAGTTCTTC. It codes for CASSVGTEGNEQFF.

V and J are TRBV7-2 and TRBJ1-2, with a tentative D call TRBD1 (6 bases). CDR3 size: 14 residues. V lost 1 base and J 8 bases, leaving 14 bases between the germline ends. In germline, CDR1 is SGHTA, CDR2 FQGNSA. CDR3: CASSLERGARGYTF. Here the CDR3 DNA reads TGTGCCAGCAGCTTAGAACGGGGGGCGAGAGGCTACACCTTC.

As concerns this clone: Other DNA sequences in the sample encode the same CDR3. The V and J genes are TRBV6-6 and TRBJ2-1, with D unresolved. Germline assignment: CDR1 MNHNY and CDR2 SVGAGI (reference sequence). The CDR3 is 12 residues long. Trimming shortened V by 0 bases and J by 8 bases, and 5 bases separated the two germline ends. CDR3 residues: CASSYSGDEQFF. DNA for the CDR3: TGTGCCAGCAGTTACTCGGGCGATGAGCAGTTCTTC.

The CDR3 loop reads CASSVEGTAETQYF. In nucleotides, the CDR3 is TGTGCCAGCAGCGTAGAAGGGACAGCAGAGACCCAGTACTTC. This sequence joins TRBV9 and TRBJ2-5; 7 bases fit TRBD1. Unmatched junction bases numbered 3, after V lost 0 bases and J lost 4 bases. CDR3 length: 14 residues. Germline V CDR1 and CDR2: SGDLS, YYNGEE.

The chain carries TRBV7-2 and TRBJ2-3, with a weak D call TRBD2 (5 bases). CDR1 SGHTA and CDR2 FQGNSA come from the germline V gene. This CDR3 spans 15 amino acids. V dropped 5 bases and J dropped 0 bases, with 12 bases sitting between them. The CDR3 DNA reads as TGTGCCAGCAGCCAAGACTATACTAGCACAGATACGCAGTATTTT. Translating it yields CASSQDYTSTDTQYF.

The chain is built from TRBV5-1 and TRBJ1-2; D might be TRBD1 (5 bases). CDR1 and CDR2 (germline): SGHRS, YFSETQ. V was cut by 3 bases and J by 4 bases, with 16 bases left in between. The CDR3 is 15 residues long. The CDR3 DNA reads TGCGCCAGCAGCTCAGAGGAGACAGCTCTCTATGGCTACACCTTC. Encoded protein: CASSSEETALYGYTF.

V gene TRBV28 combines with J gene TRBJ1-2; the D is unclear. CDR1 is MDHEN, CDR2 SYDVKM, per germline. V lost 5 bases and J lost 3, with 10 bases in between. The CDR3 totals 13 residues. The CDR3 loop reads CASSPSVYYGYTF. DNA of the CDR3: TGTGCCAGCAGTCCCTCAGTGTACTATGGCTACACCTTC.

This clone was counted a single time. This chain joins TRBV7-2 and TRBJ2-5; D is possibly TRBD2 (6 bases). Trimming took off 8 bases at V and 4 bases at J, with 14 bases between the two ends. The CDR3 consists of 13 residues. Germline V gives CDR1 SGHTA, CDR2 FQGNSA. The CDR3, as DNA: TGTGCCAGCGGCCTTGGGGGGAGAGAGACCCAGTACTTC. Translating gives CASGLGGRETQYF.

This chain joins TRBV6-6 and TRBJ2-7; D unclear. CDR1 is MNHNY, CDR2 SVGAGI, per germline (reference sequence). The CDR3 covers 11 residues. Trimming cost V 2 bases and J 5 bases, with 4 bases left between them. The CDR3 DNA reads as TGTGCCAGCAGTTACATCGACGAGCAGTACTTC. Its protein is CASSYIDEQYF.

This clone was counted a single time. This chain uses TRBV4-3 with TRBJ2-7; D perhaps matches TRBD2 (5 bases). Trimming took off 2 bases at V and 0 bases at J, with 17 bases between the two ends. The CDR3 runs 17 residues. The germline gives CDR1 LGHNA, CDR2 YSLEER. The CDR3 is CASSQIYSPEASYEQYF. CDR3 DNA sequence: TGCGCCAGCAGCCAAATTTACAGCCCGGAGGCCTCCTACGAGCAGTACTTC.

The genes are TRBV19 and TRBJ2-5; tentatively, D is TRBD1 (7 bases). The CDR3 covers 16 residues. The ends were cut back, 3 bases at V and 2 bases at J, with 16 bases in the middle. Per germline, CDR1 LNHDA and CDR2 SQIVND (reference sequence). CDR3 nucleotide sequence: TGTGCCAGTAGTATCGGAGGGACAGACTTTCAAGAGACCCAGTACTTC. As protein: CASSIGGTDFQETQYF.

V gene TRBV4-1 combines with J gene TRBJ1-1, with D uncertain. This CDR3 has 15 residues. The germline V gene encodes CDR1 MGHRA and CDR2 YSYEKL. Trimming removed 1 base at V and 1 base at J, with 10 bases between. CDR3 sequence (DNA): TGCGCCAGCAGCCAAGGCCTACTTGGGAACACTGAAGCTTTCTTT. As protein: CASSQGLLGNTEAFF.

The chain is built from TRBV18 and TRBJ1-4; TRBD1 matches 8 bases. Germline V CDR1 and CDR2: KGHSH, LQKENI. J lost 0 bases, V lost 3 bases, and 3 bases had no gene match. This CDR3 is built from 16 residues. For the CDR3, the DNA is TGTGCCAGCTCACCTGGACAGGGCGCAACTAATGAAAAACTGTTTTTT. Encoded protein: CASSPGQGATNEKLFF.

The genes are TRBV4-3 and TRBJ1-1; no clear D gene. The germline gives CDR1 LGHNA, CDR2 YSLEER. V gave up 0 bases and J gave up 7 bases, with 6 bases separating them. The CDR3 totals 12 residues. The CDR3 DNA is TGCGCCAGCAGCCAAGATCGGGATGAAGCTTTCTTT. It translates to CASSQDRDEAFF.

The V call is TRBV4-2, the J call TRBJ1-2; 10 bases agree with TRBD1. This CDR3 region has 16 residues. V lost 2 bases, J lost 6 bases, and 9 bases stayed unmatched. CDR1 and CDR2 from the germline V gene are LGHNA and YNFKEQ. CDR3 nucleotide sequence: TGTGCCAGCAGCCAATACCCCCCGGGACAGGGGAATGGCTACACCTTC. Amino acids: CASSQYPPGQGNGYTF.

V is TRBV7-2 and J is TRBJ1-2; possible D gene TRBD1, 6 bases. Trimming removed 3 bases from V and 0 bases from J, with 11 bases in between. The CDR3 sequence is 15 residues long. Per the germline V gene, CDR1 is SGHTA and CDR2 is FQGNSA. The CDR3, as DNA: TGTGCCAGCAGCTTGACAGGCGATACTAACTATGGCTACACCTTC. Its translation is CASSLTGDTNYGYTF. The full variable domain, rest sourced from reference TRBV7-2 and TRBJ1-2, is GAGVSQSPSNKVTEKGKDVELRCDPISGHTALYWYRQSLGQGLEFLIYFQGNSAPDKSGLPSDRFSAERTGGSVSTLTIQRTQQEDSAVYLCASSLTGDTNYGYTFGSGTRLTVV.